This T cell receptor (beta chain) came from a study of blood T cell repertoires in COVID-19. Across the whole study: Some COVID-19 samples were acute and others convalescent; all came from the United States, Italy and Spain. T cells, B-cell-depleted T cells, or PBMCs supplied cDNA or gDNA.

This CDR3 spans 13 amino acids. Germline assignment: CDR1 SGHTA and CDR2 FQGTGA. Trimming cost V 5 bases and J 7 bases; bases outside gene matches: 7. Per the original data handling: Amplification with reference gene primers provided the estimates of nucleated cell counts. Clones were read by immunoSEQ multiplex PCR, and TCRdb kept only the in-frame ones, dropping some. That table is the source of V, J and clone size, and D and trimming were worked out from the DNA. The table lists around 140,000 clones, approximately 81% of them singletons. About this clone itself: The same CDR3 also results from other DNA sequences found in this sample.

Material for sequencing was peripheral blood. The rearrangement joins TRBV7-3 to TRBJ2-7; 8 nucleotides align to TRBD1. This clonotype was sampled from a man in his sixties with acute or convalescent COVID-19. Here the CDR3 DNA reads TGTGCCAGCAGCCCCGGGACAGGTTATGAGCAGTACTTC. As protein: CASSPGTGYEQYF.